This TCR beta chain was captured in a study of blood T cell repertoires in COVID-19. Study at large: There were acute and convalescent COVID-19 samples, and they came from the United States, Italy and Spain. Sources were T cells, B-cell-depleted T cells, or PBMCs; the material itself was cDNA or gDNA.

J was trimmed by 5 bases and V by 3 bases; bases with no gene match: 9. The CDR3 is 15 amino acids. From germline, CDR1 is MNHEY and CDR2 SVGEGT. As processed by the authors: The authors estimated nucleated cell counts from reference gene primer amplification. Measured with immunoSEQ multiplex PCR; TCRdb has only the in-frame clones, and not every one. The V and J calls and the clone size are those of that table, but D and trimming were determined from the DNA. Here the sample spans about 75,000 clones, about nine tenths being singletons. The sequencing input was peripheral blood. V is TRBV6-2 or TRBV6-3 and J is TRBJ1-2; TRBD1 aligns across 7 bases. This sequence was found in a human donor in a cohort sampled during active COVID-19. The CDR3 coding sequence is TGTGCCAGCAGTTATGCGACAGGGAGGAAGTATGGCTACACCTTC. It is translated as CASSYATGRKYGYTF.